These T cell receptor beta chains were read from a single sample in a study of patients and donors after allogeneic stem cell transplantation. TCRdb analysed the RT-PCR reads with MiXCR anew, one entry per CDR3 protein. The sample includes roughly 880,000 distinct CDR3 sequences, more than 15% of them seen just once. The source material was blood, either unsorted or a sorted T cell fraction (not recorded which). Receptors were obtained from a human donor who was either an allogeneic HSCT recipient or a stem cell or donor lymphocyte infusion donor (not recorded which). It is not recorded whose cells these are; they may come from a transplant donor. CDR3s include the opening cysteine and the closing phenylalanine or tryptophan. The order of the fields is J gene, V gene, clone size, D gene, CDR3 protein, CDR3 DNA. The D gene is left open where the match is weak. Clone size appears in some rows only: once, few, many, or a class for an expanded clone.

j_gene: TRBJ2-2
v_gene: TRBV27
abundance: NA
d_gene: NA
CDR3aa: CASSFANWGGELFF
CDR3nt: TGTGCCAGCAGTTTCGCGAATTGGGGAGGGGAGCTGTTTTTT

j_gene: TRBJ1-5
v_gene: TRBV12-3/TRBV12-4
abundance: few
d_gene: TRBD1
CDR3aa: CASRTGQGTGQPQHF
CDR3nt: TGTGCCAGCAGGACGGGACAGGGGACAGGTCAGCCCCAGCATTTT

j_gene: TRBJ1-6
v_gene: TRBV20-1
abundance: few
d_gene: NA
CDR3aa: CSAIGLGALNNSPLHF
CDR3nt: TGCAGTGCGATAGGACTAGGGGCGCTAAATAATTCACCCCTCCACTTT

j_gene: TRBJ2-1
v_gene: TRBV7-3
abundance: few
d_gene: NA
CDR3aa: CASSSHDYNEQFF
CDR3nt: TGTGCCAGCAGCTCCCACGATTACAATGAGCAGTTCTTC

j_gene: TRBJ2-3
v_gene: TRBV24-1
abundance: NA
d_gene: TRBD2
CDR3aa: CATSASGGAGTDTQYF
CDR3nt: TGTGCCACCAGTGCTAGCGGGGGGGCCGGAACAGATACGCAGTATTTT

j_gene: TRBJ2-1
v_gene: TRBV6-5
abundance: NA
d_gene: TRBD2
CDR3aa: CASSYSGLAGGTQFF
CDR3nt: TGTGCCAGCAGTTACTCAGGACTAGCGGGAGGAACGCAGTTCTTC

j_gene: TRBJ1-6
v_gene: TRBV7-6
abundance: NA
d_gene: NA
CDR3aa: CASSLMGGSSYNSPLHF
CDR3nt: TGTGCCAGCAGCTTGATGGGAGGGAGCTCCTATAATTCACCCCTCCACTTT

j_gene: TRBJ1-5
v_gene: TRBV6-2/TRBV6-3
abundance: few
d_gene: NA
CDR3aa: CASSPLIGPQPQHF
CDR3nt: TGTGCCAGCAGCCCCCTAATAGGCCCGCAGCCCCAGCATTTT

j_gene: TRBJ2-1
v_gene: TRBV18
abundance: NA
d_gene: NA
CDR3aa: CASSPTRGYNEQFF
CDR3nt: TGTGCCAGCTCACCCACGCGTGGTTACAATGAGCAGTTCTTC

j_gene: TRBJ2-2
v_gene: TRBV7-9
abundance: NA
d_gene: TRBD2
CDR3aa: CASSWRASGNTGELFF
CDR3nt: TGTGCCAGCAGCTGGCGGGCTAGCGGGAACACCGGGGAGCTGTTTTTT

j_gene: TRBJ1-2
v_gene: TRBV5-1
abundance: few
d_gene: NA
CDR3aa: CASSLQPDGTYGYTF
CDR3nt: TGCGCCAGCAGCTTACAACCCGACGGGACCTATGGCTACACCTTC

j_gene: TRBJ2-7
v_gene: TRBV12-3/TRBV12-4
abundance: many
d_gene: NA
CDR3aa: CASSLYSGSYEQYF
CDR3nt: TGTGCCAGCAGTTTATACTCTGGTTCCTACGAGCAGTACTTC

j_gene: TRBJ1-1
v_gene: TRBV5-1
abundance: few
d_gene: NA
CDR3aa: CASSLARWPKSTEAFF
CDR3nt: TGCGCCAGCAGCTTGGCTAGATGGCCTAAGTCTACTGAAGCTTTCTTT

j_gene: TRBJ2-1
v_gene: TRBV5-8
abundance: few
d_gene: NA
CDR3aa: CASSHTSEQFF
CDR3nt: TGTGCCAGCAGCCATACTAGTGAGCAGTTCTTC

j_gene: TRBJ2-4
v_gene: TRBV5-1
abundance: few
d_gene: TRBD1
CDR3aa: CASSAGQGAGQNIQYF
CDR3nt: TGCGCCAGCAGCGCAGGACAGGGGGCGGGTCAAAACATTCAGTACTTC

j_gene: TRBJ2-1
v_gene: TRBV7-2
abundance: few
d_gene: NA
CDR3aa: CASSSIIPAREQFF
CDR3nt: TGTGCCAGCAGCTCCATTATCCCCGCCCGGGAGCAGTTCTTC

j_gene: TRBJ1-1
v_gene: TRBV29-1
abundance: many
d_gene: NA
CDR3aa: CSVMGRANTEAFF
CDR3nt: TGCAGCGTTATGGGCAGAGCGAACACTGAAGCTTTCTTT

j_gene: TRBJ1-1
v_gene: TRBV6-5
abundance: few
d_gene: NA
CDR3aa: CASSYSAPNTEAFF
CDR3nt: TGTGCCAGCAGTTATTCGGCCCCGAACACTGAAGCTTTCTTT

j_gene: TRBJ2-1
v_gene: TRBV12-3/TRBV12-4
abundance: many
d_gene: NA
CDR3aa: CASTPGLMEQFF
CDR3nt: TGTGCCAGCACCCCCGGGCTGATGGAGCAGTTCTTC

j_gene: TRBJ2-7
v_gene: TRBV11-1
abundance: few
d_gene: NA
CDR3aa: CASSLGGTLSYEQYF
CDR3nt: TGTGCCAGCAGCTTAGGGGGGACACTATCCTACGAGCAGTACTTC

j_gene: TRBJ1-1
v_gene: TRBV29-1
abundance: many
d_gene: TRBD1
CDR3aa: CSVLGQGGTEAFF
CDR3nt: TGCAGCGTCCTGGGACAGGGTGGCACTGAAGCTTTCTTT

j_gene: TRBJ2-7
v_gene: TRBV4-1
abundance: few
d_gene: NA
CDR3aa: CASSQEGVDEQYF
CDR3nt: TGCGCCAGCAGCCAAGAGGGGGTGGACGAGCAGTACTTC

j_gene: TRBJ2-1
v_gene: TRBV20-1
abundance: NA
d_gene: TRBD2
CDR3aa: CSASIATSGYNEQFF
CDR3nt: TGCAGTGCTAGTATTGCGACTAGCGGATACAATGAGCAGTTCTTC

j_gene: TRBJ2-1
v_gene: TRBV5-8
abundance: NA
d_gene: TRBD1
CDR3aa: CASSLLSGQGYNEQFF
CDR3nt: TGTGCCAGCAGCTTACTAAGCGGACAGGGTTATAATGAGCAGTTCTTC

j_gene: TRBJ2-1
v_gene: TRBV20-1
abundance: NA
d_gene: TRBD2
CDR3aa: CSARDLAGGLPNEQFF
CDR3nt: TGCAGTGCTAGAGATCTAGCGGGGGGTCTTCCCAATGAGCAGTTCTTC

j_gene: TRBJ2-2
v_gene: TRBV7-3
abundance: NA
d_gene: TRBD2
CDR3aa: CASSLIAGVGELFF
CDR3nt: TGTGCCAGCAGCTTAATCGCGGGAGTCGGGGAGCTGTTTTTT

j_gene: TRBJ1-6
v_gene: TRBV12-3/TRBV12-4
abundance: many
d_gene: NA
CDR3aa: CASRTGRVGENSPLHF
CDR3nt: TGTGCCAGCAGAACCGGGAGAGTTGGGGAGAATTCACCCCTCCACTTT

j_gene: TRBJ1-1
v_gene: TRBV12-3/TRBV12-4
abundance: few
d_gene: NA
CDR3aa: CATIWGTEAFF
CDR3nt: TGTGCCACCATATGGGGGACTGAAGCTTTCTTT

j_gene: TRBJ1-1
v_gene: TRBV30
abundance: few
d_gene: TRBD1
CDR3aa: CAWTGGGITEAFF
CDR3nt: TGTGCCTGGACAGGGGGAGGTATCACTGAAGCTTTCTTT

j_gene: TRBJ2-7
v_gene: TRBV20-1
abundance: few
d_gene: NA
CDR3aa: CSADGPQGGSYEQYF
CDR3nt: TGCAGTGCCGATGGACCTCAAGGGGGGTCCTACGAGCAGTACTTC